These T cell receptor beta chains were read from a single sample in a study of tumor-infiltrating lymphocytes in primary liver carcinoma. TCRdb reanalysed the multiplex PCR reads using MiXCR and keeps one entry per CDR3 protein. The table includes approximately 320,000 distinct CDR3 sequences, 50% to 60% detected once. The source material was peripheral blood. The source of these receptors is a woman in her twenties or thirties with primary liver carcinoma and hepatitis B virus infection. Each CDR3 is given with its conserved first and last residue. The order of the fields is V gene, clone size, D gene, CDR3 length, J gene, CDR3 protein, CDR3 DNA. A D gene is named only where the DNA matches it firmly. Clone size is shown for a subset of rows, as once, few, many or a class of expanded clone.

v_gene: TRBV11-2; abundance: many; d_gene: TRBD1; len: 15; j_gene: TRBJ2-7; CDR3aa: CASSLGDRGSYEQYF; CDR3nt: TGTGCCAGCAGCTTAGGGGACAGGGGCTCCTACGAGCAGTACTTC
v_gene: TRBV6-6; abundance: many; d_gene: NA; len: 15; j_gene: TRBJ2-3; CDR3aa: CASSYSDSSTDTQYF; CDR3nt: TGTGCCAGCAGTTACTCGGACAGTAGCACAGATACGCAGTATTTT
v_gene: TRBV7-9; abundance: NA; d_gene: NA; len: 12; j_gene: TRBJ1-5; CDR3aa: CASSLPGQPQHF; CDR3nt: TGTGCCAGCAGCTTACCAGGACAGCCCCAGCATTTT
v_gene: TRBV16; abundance: NA; d_gene: NA; len: 13; j_gene: TRBJ2-1; CDR3aa: CASSQTRNNERFF; CDR3nt: TGTGCCAGCAGCCAGACTAGAAACAATGAGCGGTTCTTC
v_gene: TRBV28; abundance: few; d_gene: TRBD1; len: 12; j_gene: TRBJ1-1; CDR3aa: CATTDRVQEAFF; CDR3nt: TGTGCCACAACGGACAGGGTCCAGGAAGCTTTCTTT
v_gene: TRBV4-2; abundance: many; d_gene: TRBD2; len: 18; j_gene: TRBJ2-7; CDR3aa: CASSQGPSGQRETYEQYF; CDR3nt: TGTGCCAGCAGCCAAGGGCCTTCTGGTCAGCGGGAAACCTACGAGCAGTACTTC
v_gene: TRBV2; abundance: NA; d_gene: NA; len: 12; j_gene: TRBJ2-7; CDR3aa: CASSEDGYEQYF; CDR3nt: TGTGCCAGCAGCGAAGACGGCTACGAGCAGTACTTC
v_gene: TRBV11-1; abundance: NA; d_gene: NA; len: 17; j_gene: TRBJ2-7; CDR3aa: CASSLDQFGPTPYEQYF; CDR3nt: TGTGCCAGCAGCTTAGACCAGTTTGGCCCCACACCCTACGAGCAGTACTTC
v_gene: TRBV6-1; abundance: NA; d_gene: NA; len: 15; j_gene: TRBJ1-5; CDR3aa: CASSQGLYSNQPQHF; CDR3nt: TGTGCCAGCAGTCAGGGGTTATATAGCAATCAGCCCCAGCATTTT
v_gene: TRBV11-1; abundance: many; d_gene: NA; len: 12; j_gene: TRBJ2-1; CDR3aa: CASSFYSDEQFF; CDR3nt: TGTGCCAGCAGCTTTTATAGCGATGAGCAGTTCTTC
v_gene: TRBV6-2/TRBV6-3; abundance: once; d_gene: TRBD2; len: 15; j_gene: TRBJ2-1; CDR3aa: CASSYRGLVSYEQFF; CDR3nt: TGTGCCAGCAGTTACCGGGGACTAGTTTCGTATGAGCAGTTCTTC
v_gene: TRBV7-8; abundance: few; d_gene: TRBD2; len: 14; j_gene: TRBJ2-7; CDR3aa: CASSWEGYSYEQYF; CDR3nt: TGTGCCAGCAGCTGGGAGGGATACTCCTACGAGCAGTACTTC
v_gene: TRBV12-3/TRBV12-4; abundance: NA; d_gene: NA; len: 15; j_gene: TRBJ2-7; CDR3aa: CPSSSTDRASGEQYF; CDR3nt: TGTCCCAGCAGCAGCACGGACAGAGCGTCGGGAGAGCAGTACTTC
v_gene: TRBV7-9; abundance: once; d_gene: NA; len: 13; j_gene: TRBJ1-6; CDR3aa: CDSRGQEESPLHF; CDR3nt: TGTGACAGCAGGGGACAAGAAGAATCACCCCTCCACTTT
v_gene: TRBV2; abundance: NA; d_gene: NA; len: 12; j_gene: TRBJ1-5; CDR3aa: CATSEGYQPQHF; CDR3nt: TGTGCCACCTCGGAGGGGTATCAGCCCCAGCATTTT
v_gene: TRBV4-2; abundance: NA; d_gene: TRBD1; len: 16; j_gene: TRBJ2-4; CDR3aa: CASSQLQGILQNIQYF; CDR3nt: TGTGCCAGCAGCCAGCTACAGGGGATACTGCAAAACATTCAGTACTTC
v_gene: TRBV5-6; abundance: NA; d_gene: NA; len: 15; j_gene: TRBJ1-3; CDR3aa: CASSLRFPSGNTIYF; CDR3nt: TGTGCCAGCAGCTTGCGGTTCCCCTCTGGAAACACCATATATTTT
v_gene: TRBV6-5; abundance: NA; d_gene: TRBD1; len: 13; j_gene: TRBJ2-1; CDR3aa: CASREQGAHEQLF; CDR3nt: TGTGCCAGCAGAGAACAGGGGGCGCATGAGCAGCTCTTC
v_gene: TRBV13; abundance: many; d_gene: NA; len: 13; j_gene: TRBJ1-1; CDR3aa: CASSRDGETEAFF; CDR3nt: TGTGCCAGCAGCCGTGACGGAGAGACTGAAGCTTTCTTT
v_gene: TRBV6-5; abundance: many; d_gene: NA; len: 16; j_gene: TRBJ1-4; CDR3aa: CASSRRLLGTNEKLFF; CDR3nt: TGTGCCAGCAGTCGAAGACTACTGGGAACTAATGAAAAACTGTTTTTT
v_gene: TRBV10-2; abundance: NA; d_gene: NA; len: 13; j_gene: TRBJ1-1; CDR3aa: CASSEGSNTQAFF; CDR3nt: TGCGCCAGCAGTGAGGGATCGAACACTCAAGCTTTCTTT
v_gene: TRBV6-1; abundance: NA; d_gene: TRBD1; len: 15; j_gene: TRBJ2-7; CDR3aa: CASSEPRDRVFEQHF; CDR3nt: TGTGCCAGCAGTGAACCCCGGGACAGGGTCTTCGAGCAGCACTTC
v_gene: TRBV12-3/TRBV12-4; abundance: many; d_gene: NA; len: 12; j_gene: TRBJ1-2; CDR3aa: CASSSGLYGYTF; CDR3nt: TGTGCCAGCAGTTCGGGACTCTATGGCTACACCTTC
v_gene: TRBV6-2/TRBV6-3; abundance: NA; d_gene: NA; len: 15; j_gene: TRBJ1-5; CDR3aa: CAIEDAGQPNQPQHF; CDR3nt: TGTGCCATCGAAGACGCCGGACAGCCCAATCAGCCCCAGCATTTT
v_gene: TRBV5-4; abundance: NA; d_gene: TRBD2; len: 17; j_gene: TRBJ2-6; CDR3aa: CASTPTSGSSGANVLTF; CDR3nt: TGTGCCAGTACCCCGACTAGCGGGAGTTCTGGGGCCAACGTCCTGACTTTC
v_gene: TRBV12-3/TRBV12-4; abundance: NA; d_gene: NA; len: 14; j_gene: TRBJ1-3; CDR3aa: CASSLIGEGNTIYF; CDR3nt: TGTGCCAGCAGTTTGATCGGGGAAGGAAACACCATATATTTT
v_gene: TRBV28; abundance: NA; d_gene: NA; len: 16; j_gene: TRBJ2-6; CDR3aa: CATARSRFTGANVLTF; CDR3nt: TGTGCCACAGCGCGTAGCAGGTTCACTGGGGCCAACGTCCTGACTTTC
v_gene: TRBV14; abundance: NA; d_gene: NA; len: 12; j_gene: TRBJ1-2; CDR3aa: CASSPYGGGYAF; CDR3nt: TGTGCCAGCAGCCCGTACGGAGGTGGCTACGCCTTC
v_gene: TRBV5-5; abundance: many; d_gene: NA; len: 14; j_gene: TRBJ1-3; CDR3aa: CASSLTQSRNTIYF; CDR3nt: TGTGCCAGCAGCTTGACCCAGAGTAGGAACACCATATATTTT
v_gene: TRBV24-1; abundance: few; d_gene: TRBD1; len: 11; j_gene: TRBJ2-7; CDR3aa: CAVGQDYEQYF; CDR3nt: TGTGCGGTAGGACAGGACTACGAGCAGTACTTC
v_gene: TRBV30; abundance: NA; d_gene: NA; len: 14; j_gene: TRBJ2-3; CDR3aa: CAWRQLGPGDTQYF; CDR3nt: TGTGCCTGGAGGCAACTAGGTCCGGGAGATACGCAGTATTTT
v_gene: TRBV5-1; abundance: NA; d_gene: NA; len: 14; j_gene: TRBJ2-3; CDR3aa: CASSIPPRSDTQYF; CDR3nt: TGCGCCAGCAGCATCCCGCCACGCTCTGATACGCAGTATTTT
v_gene: TRBV10-1; abundance: NA; d_gene: TRBD1; len: 15; j_gene: TRBJ2-1; CDR3aa: CASSERQGDRNEQFF; CDR3nt: TGCGCCAGCAGTGAGAGGCAGGGGGATAGGAATGAGCAGTTCTTC
v_gene: TRBV24-1; abundance: NA; d_gene: TRBD1; len: 17; j_gene: TRBJ1-2; CDR3aa: CATSDSRRGQGINGYTF; CDR3nt: TGTGCCACCAGTGATTCGAGGAGAGGACAGGGCATAAATGGCTACACCTTC
v_gene: TRBV29-1; abundance: NA; d_gene: NA; len: 13; j_gene: TRBJ1-1; CDR3aa: CGVDGYSVTKAFF; CDR3nt: TGCGGCGTTGACGGGTATTCGGTGACTAAAGCTTTCTTT
v_gene: TRBV28; abundance: NA; d_gene: NA; len: 16; j_gene: TRBJ1-4; CDR3aa: CASSPGAGGMYEKLFF; CDR3nt: TGTGCCAGCAGCCCGGGGGCGGGTGGAATGTATGAAAAACTGTTTTTT
v_gene: TRBV29-1; abundance: many; d_gene: NA; len: 13; j_gene: TRBJ1-5; CDR3aa: CSVDLGDRQPQHF; CDR3nt: TGCAGCGTTGATCTCGGGGATAGGCAGCCCCAGCATTTT
v_gene: TRBV6-1; abundance: NA; d_gene: NA; len: 12; j_gene: TRBJ1-1; CDR3aa: CASDQGYTEAFF; CDR3nt: TGTGCCAGTGATCAGGGTTACACTGAAGCTTTCTTT
v_gene: TRBV7-8; abundance: NA; d_gene: TRBD2; len: 15; j_gene: TRBJ2-1; CDR3aa: CASPGGTWAYNEQFF; CDR3nt: TGTGCCAGCCCCGGGGGGACTTGGGCCTACAATGAGCAGTTCTTC
v_gene: TRBV12-3/TRBV12-4; abundance: NA; d_gene: TRBD1; len: 15; j_gene: TRBJ1-1; CDR3aa: CASSYRGQERTEAFF; CDR3nt: TGTGCCAGCAGTTACAGGGGGCAGGAGCGGACTGAAGCTTTCTTT
v_gene: TRBV6-6; abundance: NA; d_gene: TRBD1; len: 13; j_gene: TRBJ2-1; CDR3aa: CASLRDREIEQFF; CDR3nt: TGTGCCAGCCTCAGGGACAGGGAAATTGAGCAGTTCTTC
v_gene: TRBV6-5; abundance: NA; d_gene: TRBD2; len: 15; j_gene: TRBJ2-1; CDR3aa: CASSPLAGGNNEQFF; CDR3nt: TGTGCCAGCAGTCCTCTAGCGGGAGGGAACAATGAGCAGTTCTTC
v_gene: TRBV28; abundance: NA; d_gene: NA; len: 15; j_gene: TRBJ2-1; CDR3aa: CASSAPAFTGHEQFF; CDR3nt: TGTGCCAGCAGTGCTCCAGCTTTCACAGGGCATGAGCAGTTCTTC
v_gene: TRBV28; abundance: NA; d_gene: NA; len: 13; j_gene: TRBJ2-2; CDR3aa: CASSLDPLGELFF; CDR3nt: TGTGCCAGCAGTTTGGACCCCCTCGGGGAGCTGTTTTTT
v_gene: TRBV6-1; abundance: many; d_gene: TRBD2; len: 13; j_gene: TRBJ2-1; CDR3aa: CATCLGGENEQFF; CDR3nt: TGTGCCACCTGCCTTGGGGGGGAGAATGAGCAGTTCTTC
v_gene: TRBV5-6; abundance: NA; d_gene: NA; len: 13; j_gene: TRBJ1-2; CDR3aa: CASTGGTNYGYTF; CDR3nt: TGTGCCAGCACGGGGGGGACGAACTATGGCTACACCTTC
v_gene: TRBV6-2/TRBV6-3; abundance: NA; d_gene: NA; len: 13; j_gene: TRBJ1-2; CDR3aa: CASIQSANYGYTF; CDR3nt: TGTGCCAGCATCCAGTCAGCTAACTATGGCTACACCTTT
v_gene: TRBV6-2/TRBV6-3; abundance: NA; d_gene: TRBD2; len: 17; j_gene: TRBJ2-1; CDR3aa: CASSRRGGSHAYNEQFF; CDR3nt: TGTGCCAGCAGCCGACGAGGCGGGAGCCATGCCTACAATGAGCAGTTCTTC
v_gene: TRBV29-1; abundance: NA; d_gene: TRBD2; len: 15; j_gene: TRBJ2-7; CDR3aa: CSVGWGGTSVSKQYF; CDR3nt: TGCAGCGTTGGATGGGGAGGTACTAGCGTGAGTAAGCAGTACTTC